The 18 T cell receptor beta chains presented below share a single source sample, sequenced in a study of blood T cell repertoires in COVID-19. Sequencing was performed with immunoSEQ multiplex PCR; in TCRdb, only in-frame clones are kept and a portion is missing. The table includes roughly 75,000 clones, roughly 85% detected once. The sample comprised peripheral blood. The receptors here all came from a man over 45 with COVID-19, enrolled during active disease.

V and J are TRBV21-1 and TRBJ1-5; TRBD1 is the table's D call and was not checked against the DNA. TRBV21-1 has pseudogene status. The CDR3 loop spans 15 amino acids. CDR3 region: CASSKGAFSNQPQHF. CDR3 coding DNA: TGTGCCAGCAGCAAAGGGGCATTTAGCAATCAGCCCCAGCATTTT.

The genes are TRBV5-4 and TRBJ2-7; 8 bases line up with TRBD1. CDR3 size: 14 residues. V lost 4 bases to trimming and J lost 0 bases; unmatched junction nucleotides: 3. CDR1 and CDR2 (germline): SGHNT, YYREEE (reference sequence). The CDR3 is CASSNRGSSYEQYF. CDR3 in DNA: TGTGCCAGCAGCAACAGGGGGAGCTCCTACGAGCAGTACTTC.

This chain joins TRBV7-8 and TRBJ2-7; 9 bases match TRBD2. Germline lookup yields CDR1 SGHVS and CDR2 FQNEAQ. The junction had 9 bases not matched to a gene; V was cut back by 6 bases and J by 0 bases. The CDR3 consists of 16 residues. The CDR3 DNA is TGTGCCAGCAGTCGCGAACAGCGGGAGGTCTCCTACGAGCAGTACTTC. This encodes CASSREQREVSYEQYF.

The CDR3 DNA reads as TGCAGTGCCTGGGGAGCAGTCGAGCAGTACTTC. Translation gives CSAWGAVEQYF. The rearrangement links TRBV20-1 to TRBJ2-7; perhaps TRBD2 as D (5 bases). The CDR3 runs 11 residues. V was clipped by 6 bases and J by 6 bases, with 12 bases between them. Germline CDR1 DFQATT, CDR2 SNEGSKA (reference sequence).

This clone came up once. J is TRBJ2-7 and V is TRBV5-5; 14 bases match TRBD2. CDR3 length: 16 amino acids. Germline V gene data show CDR1 as SGHKS and CDR2 as YYEKEE (reference sequence). Trimming removed 3 bases from V and 0 bases from J; junction bases left unmatched: 2. The CDR3 nucleotides are TGTGCCAGCAGCTCCGGGACTAGCGGGAGCTCCTACGAGCAGTACTTC. It specifies CASSSGTSGSSYEQYF.

The V call is TRBV4-1, the J call TRBJ2-2; a possible D gene is TRBD1 (8 bases). Trimming stripped 4 bases from V and 2 bases from J, with 17 bases between. Germline CDR1 and CDR2: MGHRA and YSYEKL. The CDR3 loop spans 17 amino acids. Here the CDR3 DNA reads TGCGCCAGCAGCCGAGCGGGGACAGGAACCAACACCGGGGAGCTGTTTTTT. Translation gives CASSRAGTGTNTGELFF.

The V call is TRBV11-3, the J call TRBJ1-1; D remains unclear. This CDR3 has 14 residues. Germline V lookup: CDR1 SGHNT, CDR2 YENEEA. V lost 0 bases, J lost 6 bases, and 11 bases lay in between. In DNA form, the CDR3 reads TGTGCCAGCAGCTTAGATCATTTGAGGGCTGAAGCTTTCTTT. It codes for CASSLDHLRAEAFF.

J is TRBJ2-1 and V is TRBV7-3; perhaps TRBD2 as D (5 bases). The CDR3 spans 13 residues. In germline, CDR1 is SGHTA, CDR2 FQGTGA. Trimming cost V 8 bases and J 1 base, with 9 bases left between them. CDR3 in DNA: TGTGCCAGCTCACGGGAATCCTACAATGAGCAGTTCTTC. Translating it yields CASSRESYNEQFF. Full variable domain (rest looked up from reference TRBV7-3 and TRBJ2-1): GAGVSQTPSNKVTEKGKYVELRCDPISGHTALYWYRQSLGQGPEFLIYFQGTGAADDSGLPNDRFFAVRPEGSVSTLKIQRTERGDSAVYLCASSRESYNEQFFGPGTRLTVL.

The gene calls are TRBV5-8 and TRBJ1-2; 7 nucleotides agree with TRBD1. The CDR3 spans 14 residues. Unmatched junction bases numbered 9, after V lost 4 bases and J lost 6 bases. Germline V lookup: CDR1 SGHTS, CDR2 YDEGEE. The CDR3 reads CASSRDSGMHGYTF. The DNA of the CDR3 is TGTGCCAGCAGCCGGGACAGCGGTATGCATGGCTACACCTTC.

This clone was counted once. The chain is built from TRBV25-1 and TRBJ2-2, with 11 bases lining up with TRBD2. The CDR3 is 17 amino acids. Per germline, CDR1 MGHDK and CDR2 SYGVNS. Germline trimming cut 4 bases from V and 0 bases from J; bases unmatched to any gene: 4. CDR3 DNA: TGTGCCAGCAGTGCCTTAGCGGGAGGGACGAACACCGGGGAGCTGTTTTTT. This translates into CASSALAGGTNTGELFF.

The rearrangement links TRBV5-4 to TRBJ2-7; 9 positions agree with TRBD1. Germline V gene data show CDR1 as SGHNT and CDR2 as YYREEE (reference sequence). V lost 0 bases, J lost 6 bases, and 7 bases stayed unmatched. The CDR3 is 15 residues long. CDR3 coding DNA: TGTGCCAGCAGCTTGGGGGGACAGGGATCGGTCGAGCAGTACTTC. It translates to CASSLGGQGSVEQYF.

This clone was recorded a few times. V gene TRBV28 combines with J gene TRBJ2-7, with 13 bases matching TRBD2. This CDR3 region has 16 residues. CDR1 is MDHEN, CDR2 SYDVKM, per germline. V dropped 6 bases and J dropped 6; count of bases not matched to a gene: 11. CDR3 sequence reads: CASRTSGRALGSEQYF. CDR3 nucleotide sequence: TGTGCCAGCAGAACTAGCGGGAGGGCCTTGGGCTCCGAGCAGTACTTC.

The J gene is TRBJ1-5, the V gene TRBV7-8; TRBD1 agrees at 7 bases. J gave up 2 bases and V 8 bases, and 3 bases lay outside the gene matches. Germline values: CDR1 SGHVS, CDR2 FQNEAQ. The CDR3 loop spans 13 amino acids. CDR3 in amino acids: CASQGEGNQPQHF. The CDR3 nucleotides are TGTGCCAGCCAGGGGGAGGGCAATCAGCCCCAGCATTTT.

The chain employs TRBV14 and TRBJ2-7, with 7 bases identical to TRBD1. The germline V gene has CDR1 SGHDN and CDR2 FVKESK. The CDR3 is 11 residues long. With V trimmed by 3 bases and J by 10 bases, 3 bases remained unmatched. The CDR3 nucleotides are TGTGCCAGCAGCCATGGGACAGTTCAGTACTTC. It is translated as CASSHGTVQYF.

Sample share makes this clone medium-sized. The chain joins TRBV25-1 to TRBJ1-1; 8 nucleotides align to TRBD1. CDR1 and CDR2 from the germline V gene are MGHDK and SYGVNS. Trimming at V came to 8 bases and at J to 5 bases, leaving 7 bases not matched to a gene. This CDR3 contains 13 residues. CDR3 loop: CASGSQGGTEAFF. The CDR3 DNA reads TGTGCCAGCGGGTCACAGGGGGGTACTGAAGCTTTCTTT.

The V call is TRBV30, the J call TRBJ1-4; TRBD1 is a possible D gene (5 bases). V was cut by 2 bases and J by 7 bases, with 8 bases left in between. Germline values: CDR1 GTSNPN, CDR2 SVGIG (reference sequence). The length of the CDR3 is 12 residues. The CDR3 nucleotides read TGTGCCTGGAGTCGGAGGGGTGAAAAACTGTTTTTT. Its translation: CAWSRRGEKLFF.

V is TRBV19 and J is TRBJ1-3; 8 nucleotides agree with TRBD1. CDR1 and CDR2 (germline): LNHDA, SQIVND (reference sequence). After removal of 10 bases from V and 0 bases from J, the junction contained 8 bases not matched to a gene. The CDR3 spans 15 residues. Here the CDR3 reads CATLGQALSGNTIYF. CDR3 sequence (DNA): TGTGCCACCCTGGGACAGGCCCTCTCTGGAAACACCATATATTTT.

The V gene is TRBV28, the J gene TRBJ2-1; 7 nucleotides align to TRBD2. V lost 5 bases and J lost 8; bases outside the gene matches: 12. Germline V lookup: CDR1 MDHEN, CDR2 SYDVKM. The CDR3 length is 15 residues. CDR3 in amino acids: CASSILAAGDHEQFF. The CDR3 nucleotides are TGTGCCAGCAGTATCCTAGCGGCGGGGGATCATGAGCAGTTCTTC.